These T cell receptor beta chains were read from a single sample in a study of cytomegalovirus exposure and HLA in healthy donors. Profiled with immunoSEQ multiplex PCR; TCRdb holds only in-frame clones, not every one. The data show some 270,000 clones, 70% to 90% seen once. Sequencing was done on a sample of PBMCs. Receptors were obtained from a woman between 18 and 29 years old in good health and CMV-seronegative. Each CDR3 is given with its conserved first and last residue. Fields, in order: J gene, clone size, V gene, D gene, CDR3 DNA, CDR3 protein. The D gene is left open where the match is weak. Size values are once, few and many counts, or a class for expanded clones, and some rows have none.

j_call: TRBJ2-7; clone_size: .; v_call: TRBV18; d_call: TRBD1; cdr3_nt: TGTGCCAGCAGCACCGGCCAGGGGGAATCTGGGGAGCAGTACTTC; cdr3_aa: CASSTGQGESGEQYF
j_call: TRBJ2-1; clone_size: .; v_call: TRBV9; d_call: .; cdr3_nt: TGTGCCAGCAGCGCCCCCCCGAAGGAGGAGCAGTTCTTC; cdr3_aa: CASSAPPKEEQFF
j_call: TRBJ1-2; clone_size: once; v_call: TRBV19; d_call: .; cdr3_nt: TGTGCCAGTAGTATAAGTGCGGGGGCGGCTAACTATGGCTACACCTTC; cdr3_aa: CASSISAGAANYGYTF
j_call: TRBJ2-1; clone_size: .; v_call: TRBV5-1; d_call: TRBD1; cdr3_nt: TGCGCCAGCAGCCTTGACAGGGGGCGGCTCAATGAGCAGTTCTTC; cdr3_aa: CASSLDRGRLNEQFF
j_call: TRBJ1-2; clone_size: once; v_call: TRBV30; d_call: .; cdr3_nt: TGTGCCTGGAGACGCCCCCCCAGGGGCGTAGGTGGCTACACCTTC; cdr3_aa: CAWRRPPRGVGGYTF
j_call: TRBJ2-2; clone_size: .; v_call: TRBV2; d_call: TRBD2; cdr3_nt: TGTGCCAGCAGTTACCTACTAGCGGGGGAGAGATCGAACACCGGGGAGCTGTTTTTT; cdr3_aa: CASSYLLAGERSNTGELFF
j_call: TRBJ1-4; clone_size: .; v_call: TRBV5-1; d_call: .; cdr3_nt: TGCGCCAGCAGCTTAGACCTAGGAAGGCCATGGAAACTGTTTTTT; cdr3_aa: CASSLDLGRPWKLFF
j_call: TRBJ2-7; clone_size: .; v_call: TRBV6-1; d_call: .; cdr3_nt: TGTGCCAGCAGTGTACAGGGAAGGAGGGAGCAGTACTTC; cdr3_aa: CASSVQGRREQYF
j_call: TRBJ2-3; clone_size: once; v_call: TRBV5-4; d_call: .; cdr3_nt: TGTGCCAGCAGCTTGGCCTCTAGCAGCACAGATACGCAGTATTTT; cdr3_aa: CASSLASSSTDTQYF
j_call: TRBJ1-2; clone_size: .; v_call: TRBV7-9; d_call: .; cdr3_nt: TGTGCCAGCAGCTTAGCAGGAAGGGCCGCGGGTGGCTACACCTTC; cdr3_aa: CASSLAGRAAGGYTF
j_call: TRBJ2-7; clone_size: .; v_call: TRBV4-3; d_call: .; cdr3_nt: TGCGCCAGCAGCCAAGAGTCAGGGAGGCCCTACGAGCAGTACTTC; cdr3_aa: CASSQESGRPYEQYF
j_call: TRBJ2-3; clone_size: .; v_call: TRBV5-1; d_call: TRBD1; cdr3_nt: TGCGCCAGCAGCTCCGGGACAGGGTACACAGATACGCAGTATTTT; cdr3_aa: CASSSGTGYTDTQYF
j_call: TRBJ1-2; clone_size: .; v_call: TRBV4-3; d_call: TRBD1; cdr3_nt: TGCGCCAGCAGCCAAGACCCCATGGGACAGGGGGACTATGGCTACACCTTC; cdr3_aa: CASSQDPMGQGDYGYTF
j_call: TRBJ2-7; clone_size: .; v_call: TRBV30; d_call: TRBD2; cdr3_nt: TGTGCCTGGAGTGTACAAGCGGGAGGCAGGGAGCAGTACTTC; cdr3_aa: CAWSVQAGGREQYF
j_call: TRBJ2-7; clone_size: .; v_call: TRBV7-2; d_call: .; cdr3_nt: TGTGCCAGCAGCTTCTCAGGGTCACAAGAGCAGTACTTC; cdr3_aa: CASSFSGSQEQYF
j_call: TRBJ2-7; clone_size: .; v_call: TRBV29-1; d_call: .; cdr3_nt: TGCAGCGGTCGTAGGGACTTAAACTCCTACGAGCAGTACTTC; cdr3_aa: CSGRRDLNSYEQYF
j_call: TRBJ1-2; clone_size: .; v_call: TRBV7-7; d_call: .; cdr3_nt: TGTGCTAGCAGCTTTGGGGTTGGAGGACAGCATAACTATGGCTACACCTTC; cdr3_aa: CASSFGVGGQHNYGYTF
j_call: TRBJ1-6; clone_size: .; v_call: TRBV30; d_call: .; cdr3_nt: TGTGCCTGGAGTGTATTTACGGATTCACCCCTCCACTTT; cdr3_aa: CAWSVFTDSPLHF
j_call: TRBJ2-7; clone_size: once; v_call: TRBV4-1; d_call: TRBD2; cdr3_nt: TGCGCCAGCAGCCAACCGACTAGCGGGACCTACGAGCAGTACTTC; cdr3_aa: CASSQPTSGTYEQYF
j_call: TRBJ1-2; clone_size: .; v_call: TRBV6-1; d_call: .; cdr3_nt: TGTGCCAGCAACAGGCAGGGGCGCTTCTATGGCTACACCTTC; cdr3_aa: CASNRQGRFYGYTF
j_call: TRBJ2-7; clone_size: .; v_call: TRBV7-9; d_call: .; cdr3_nt: TGTGCCAGCAGCTTAGCAGCTCCCTACGAGCAGTACTTC; cdr3_aa: CASSLAAPYEQYF
j_call: TRBJ1-2; clone_size: .; v_call: TRBV4-1; d_call: .; cdr3_nt: TGCGCCAGCAGCCAAGAAAGGGGGTATGGCTACACCTTC; cdr3_aa: CASSQERGYGYTF
j_call: TRBJ1-2; clone_size: .; v_call: TRBV6-1; d_call: TRBD1; cdr3_nt: TGTGCCAGCAGTGTAGCCGGGACAGGGGTTGCCGGTGGCTACACCTTC; cdr3_aa: CASSVAGTGVAGGYTF